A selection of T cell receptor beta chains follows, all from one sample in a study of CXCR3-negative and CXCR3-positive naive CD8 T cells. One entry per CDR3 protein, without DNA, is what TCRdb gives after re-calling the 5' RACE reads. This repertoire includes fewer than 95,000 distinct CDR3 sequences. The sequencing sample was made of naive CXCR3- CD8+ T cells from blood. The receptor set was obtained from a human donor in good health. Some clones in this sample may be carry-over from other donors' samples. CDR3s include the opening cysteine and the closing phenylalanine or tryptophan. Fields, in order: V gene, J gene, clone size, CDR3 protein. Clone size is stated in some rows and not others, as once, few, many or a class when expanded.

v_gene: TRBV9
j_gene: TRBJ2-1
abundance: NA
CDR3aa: CASSPTWGQGTYNEQFF

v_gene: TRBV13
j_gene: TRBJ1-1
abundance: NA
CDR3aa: CASSSGGMNTEAFF

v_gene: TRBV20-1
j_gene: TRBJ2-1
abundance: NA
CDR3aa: CSARLISSYNEQFF

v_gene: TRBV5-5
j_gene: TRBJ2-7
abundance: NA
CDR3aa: CASSIGQGAYEQYF

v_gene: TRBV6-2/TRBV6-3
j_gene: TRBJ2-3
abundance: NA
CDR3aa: CASSPGLAADTQYF

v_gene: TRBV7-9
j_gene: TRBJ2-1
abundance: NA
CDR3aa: CASSKQLGIYNEQFF

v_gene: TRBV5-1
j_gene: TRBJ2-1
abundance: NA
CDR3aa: CASSLASGGSYNEQFF

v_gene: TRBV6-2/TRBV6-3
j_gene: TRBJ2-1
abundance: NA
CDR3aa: CASREENYHNEQFF

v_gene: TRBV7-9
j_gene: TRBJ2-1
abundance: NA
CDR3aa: CASKGQGDYNEQFF

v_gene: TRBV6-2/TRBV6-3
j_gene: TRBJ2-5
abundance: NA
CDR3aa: CASSYSLAGGPARTQYF

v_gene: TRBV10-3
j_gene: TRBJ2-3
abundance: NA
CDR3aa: CAISDPRGTWADTQYF

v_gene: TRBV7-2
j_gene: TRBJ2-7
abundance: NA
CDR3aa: CASSLGLAGSTYEQYF

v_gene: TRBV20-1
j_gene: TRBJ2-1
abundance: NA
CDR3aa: CSAIRRGHSYNEQFF

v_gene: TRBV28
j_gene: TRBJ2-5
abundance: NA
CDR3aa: CASSFLEREGETQYF

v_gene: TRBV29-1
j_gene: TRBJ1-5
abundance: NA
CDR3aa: CSVGDSNQPQHF

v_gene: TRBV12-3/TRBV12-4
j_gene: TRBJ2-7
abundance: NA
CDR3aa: CASSLALKGNEQYF

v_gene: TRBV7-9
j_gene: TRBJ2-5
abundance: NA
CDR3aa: CASSLSIRETQYF

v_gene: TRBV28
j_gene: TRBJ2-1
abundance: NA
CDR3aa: CASSSVRDRVSHEQFF

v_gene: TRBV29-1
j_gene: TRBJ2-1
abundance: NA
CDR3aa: CSVVSSIVNNEQFF

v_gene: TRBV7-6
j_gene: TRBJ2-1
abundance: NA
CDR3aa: CASSLAALAGIEQFF

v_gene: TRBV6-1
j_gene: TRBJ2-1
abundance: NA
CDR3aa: CASSHRGNYNEQFF

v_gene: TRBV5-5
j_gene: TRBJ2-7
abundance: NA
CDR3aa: CASSLGPGGAQDEQYF

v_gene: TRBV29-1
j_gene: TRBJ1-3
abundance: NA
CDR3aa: CSATEPTSLGNTIYF

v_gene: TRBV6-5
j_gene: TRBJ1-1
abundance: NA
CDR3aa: CASSYPPGTGFSGTTEAFF

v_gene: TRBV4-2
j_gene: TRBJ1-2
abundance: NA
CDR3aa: CASSQLGNSNYGYTF

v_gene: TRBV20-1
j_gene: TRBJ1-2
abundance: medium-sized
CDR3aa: CSARPLTGINYGYTF

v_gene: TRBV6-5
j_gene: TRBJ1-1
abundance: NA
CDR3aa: CASSYSTRGQGYPEAFF

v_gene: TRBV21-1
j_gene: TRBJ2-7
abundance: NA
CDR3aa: CASSKLGQGSSYEQYF

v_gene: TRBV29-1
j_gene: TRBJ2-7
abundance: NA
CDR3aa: CSVEDRRETYEQYF

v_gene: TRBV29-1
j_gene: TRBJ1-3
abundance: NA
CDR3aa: CSALRTETGNTIYF

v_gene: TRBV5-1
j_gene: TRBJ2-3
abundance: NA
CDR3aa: CASSFFGLADFTDTQYF

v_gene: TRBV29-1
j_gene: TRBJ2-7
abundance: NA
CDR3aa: CSVEGGSFYEQYF

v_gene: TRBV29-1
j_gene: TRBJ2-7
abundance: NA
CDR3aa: CSGILEGRSSQYF

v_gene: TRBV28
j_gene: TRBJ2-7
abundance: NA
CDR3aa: CASSLFSGQSYEQYF

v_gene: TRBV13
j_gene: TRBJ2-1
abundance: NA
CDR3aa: CASSFKGGTYNEQFF

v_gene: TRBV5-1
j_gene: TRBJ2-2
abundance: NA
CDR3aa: CASSLATGTANTGELFF

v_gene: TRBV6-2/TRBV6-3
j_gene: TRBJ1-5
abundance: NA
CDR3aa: CASSSTGGLQPQHF

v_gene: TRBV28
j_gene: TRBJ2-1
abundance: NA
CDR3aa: CASSREYNEQFF

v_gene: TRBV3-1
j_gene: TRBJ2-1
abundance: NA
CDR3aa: CASSRSPRTSPYNEQFF

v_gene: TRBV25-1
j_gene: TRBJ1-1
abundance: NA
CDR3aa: CASSFTGGVTEAFF

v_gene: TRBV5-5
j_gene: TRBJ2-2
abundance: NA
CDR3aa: CASSQHPLAGNTGELFF

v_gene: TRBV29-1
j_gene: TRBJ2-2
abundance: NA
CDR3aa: CSVERGGNTGELFF

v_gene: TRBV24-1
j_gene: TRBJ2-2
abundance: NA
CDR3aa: CATSDFGTETGELFF

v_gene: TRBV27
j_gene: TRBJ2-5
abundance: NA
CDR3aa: CASSFSTSGGEETQYF

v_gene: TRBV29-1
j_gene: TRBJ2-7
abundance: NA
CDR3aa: CSVEGRYSYEQYF

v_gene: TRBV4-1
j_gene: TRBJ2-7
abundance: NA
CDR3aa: CASSQDGGSYEQYF

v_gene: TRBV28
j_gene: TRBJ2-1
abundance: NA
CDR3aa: CAAQPLAFQSSYNEQFF

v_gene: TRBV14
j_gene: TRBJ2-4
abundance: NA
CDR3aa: CASSQGPGGYIQYF